The next 15 T cell receptor beta chains were all read from a single sample in a study of T cell clonality in common variable immunodeficiency. Regarding the study as a whole: In common variable immunodeficiency, TCR beta chains reportedly carried fewer deletions and N-nucleotide insertions.

Antigens of these TCRs are unknown. Repertoires were generated with immunoSEQ multiplex PCR, while TCRdb's copy carries only in-frame clones and drops some. The sample offers 25,000 to 30,000 clones and no singletons, the top ten holding 25% to 30%. The specimen was peripheral blood mononuclear cells. The source of these receptors is a human donor with common variable immunodeficiency.

This clone occurred a few times. Read data end 3 residues before the CDR3 end; the end is taken from the germline J gene. The genes are TRBV7-2 and TRBJ2-5; D is possibly TRBD2 (6 bases). From germline, CDR1 is SGHTA and CDR2 FQGNSA. V gave up 2 bases and J gave up 2 bases, with 12 bases separating them. The length of the CDR3 is 15 residues. The sequenced part of the CDR3 DNA is TGTGCCAGCAGCTTATTGACGGGGGATCAAGAGACC. It is translated as CASSLLTGDQET. The CDR3 in full is CASSLLTGDQETQYF. The full variable domain, with the rest looked up from reference TRBV7-2 and TRBJ2-5, is GAGVSQSPSNKVTEKGKDVELRCDPISGHTALYWYRQSLGQGLEFLIYFQGNSAPDKSGLPSDRFSAERTGGSVSTLTIQRTQQEDSAVYLCASSLLTGDQETQYFGPGTRLLVL.

This clone showed up many times. The CDR3 is cut off 3 residues early in the read; its end comes from the germline J gene. The rearrangement uses TRBV19 and TRBJ2-3; D ambiguous. The CDR3 is 15 residues long. Germline loops: CDR1 LNHDA, CDR2 SQIVND (reference sequence). With 4 bases removed from V and 2 bases from J, the gap between germline ends came to 13 bases. The CDR3 reads CASSTLTKLTDTQYF. Incomplete CDR3 DNA: TGTGCCAGTAGTACCCTCACGAAACTCACAGATACG.

This clone was counted at least ten times. The read falls 3 residues short of the CDR3 end, and the missing part is taken from the germline J gene. V usage is TRBV6-2 or TRBV6-3 and J usage is TRBJ2-4; perhaps TRBD1 as D (5 bases). CDR1 is MNHEY, CDR2 SVGEGT, per germline. The V gene lost 2 bases and the J gene lost 4 bases, with 12 bases spanning the gap. The CDR3 consists of 15 residues. The DNA read from the CDR3 is TGTGCCAGCAGTTACCTTCGCAGGGAAAAAAACATT. This gives the protein CASSYLRREKNI. The entire CDR3 reads CASSYLRREKNIQYF.

On this clone itself: The sequenced fragment ends 3 residues before the CDR3 boundary, so the rest is inferred from the germline J gene. The rearrangement links TRBV18 to TRBJ2-5; 9 bases align to TRBD2. V lost 5 bases and J lost 3; bases outside the gene matches: 4. The length of the CDR3 is 14 residues. Germline loops: CDR1 KGHSH, CDR2 LQKENI. The chain's CDR3 is CASSTLAGEETQYF. The sequenced part of the CDR3 DNA is TGTGCCAGCTCAACCTTAGCGGGGGAAGAGACC.

There are many counts of this clone. Sequencing ends 3 residues short of the CDR3 end; the germline J gene provides the rest. J is TRBJ1-2 and V is TRBV30, with 10 positions matching TRBD1. Germline CDR1 is GTSNPN and CDR2 is SVGIG (reference sequence). CDR3 length equals 13 residues. V shed 3 bases and J 7 bases; nucleotides not matched to a gene: 5. Partial CDR3 DNA: TGTGCCTGGAGGGACCGGGACAGGGGTGGC. Its translation: CAWRDRDRGG. The whole CDR3 reads CAWRDRDRGGYTF.

This clone has ten or more counts. The read halts 3 residues ahead of the CDR3 end, with the missing end drawn from the germline J gene. The chain links TRBV12-3 or TRBV12-4 to TRBJ1-5, with 9 bases lining up with TRBD1. CDR3 length: 14 amino acids. The V gene end was trimmed by 5 bases and the J gene end by 6 bases; junction bases not matched to a gene: 5. The CDR3 protein is CASSGQGLSQPQHF. CDR3 DNA (partial): TGTGCCAGCAGTGGACAGGGGCTCAGTCAGCCC.

This clone has only a few counts. The sequence runs out 3 residues before the end of the CDR3; the remainder is reconstructed from the germline J gene. This sequence joins TRBV7-6 and TRBJ2-5, with D perhaps TRBD2 (5 bases). The CDR3 is 14 amino acids. Germline CDR1 is SGHVS and CDR2 is FNYEAQ. The V gene lost 3 bases and the J gene lost 1 base, with 9 bases spanning the gap. The sequenced part of the CDR3 DNA is TGTGCCAGCAGCTTGCGCGGGTTCCAAGAGACC. Translating it yields CASSLRGFQET. From start to end, the CDR3 is CASSLRGFQETQYF. The entire variable domain, with the rest obtained from reference TRBV7-6 and TRBJ2-5, is as follows: GAGVSQSPRYKVTKRGQDVALRCDPISGHVSLYWYRQALGQGPEFLTYFNYEAQQDKSGLPNDRFSAERPEGSISTLTIQRTEQRDSAMYRCASSLRGFQETQYFGPGTRLLVL.

In its sample, this clone was seen a few times. With the read ending 3 residues before the CDR3 end, the germline J gene is used to fill in that end. The V call is TRBV7-9, the J call TRBJ2-7; TRBD1 agrees at 10 bases. CDR3 length: 14 amino acids. Trimming took 4 bases from V and 4 from J; bases not matched to a gene: 4. In germline, CDR1 is SEHNR, CDR2 FQNEAQ (reference sequence). Partial CDR3 DNA: TGTGCCAGCAGCTACCTGGGACAGGGGTACGAG. Its protein product is CASSYLGQGYE. The complete CDR3 reads CASSYLGQGYEQYF.

This clone has just a few counts. The read comes to an end 3 residues before the CDR3 does, leaving the germline J gene to fill in the end. The chain couples TRBV2 to TRBJ1-6; 9 bases fit TRBD1. Germline V gene sequence: CDR1 SNHLY, CDR2 FYNNEI. The CDR3 is 16 amino acids. The trim removed 5 bases at V and 7 bases at J, leaving 9 bases unmatched. The CDR3 DNA, read in part, is TGTGCCAGCAGTTCAACCGACAGGGGGAAAAATTCACCC. Translated: CASSSTDRGKNSP. The CDR3 in its entirety is CASSSTDRGKNSPLHF.

The CDR3 bases that were read are TGCAGTGTTCCGGGACAGGGAGGGGACGAG. The encoded protein is CSVPGQGGDE. The full CDR3 protein reads CSVPGQGGDEQYF. The genes are TRBV20-1 and TRBJ2-7, with 9 positions matching TRBD1. Read coverage stops 3 residues before the CDR3 terminus; the germline J gene supplies the remainder. The germline gives CDR1 DFQATT, CDR2 SNEGSKA (reference sequence). CDR3 length: 13 residues. V shed 7 bases and J 5 bases; nucleotides not matched to a gene: 9.

Regarding this clone: The CDR3 goes on 3 residues after the read ends, and that part is filled in from the germline J gene. The rearrangement uses TRBV7-9 and TRBJ1-1; 9 nucleotides align to TRBD1. Germline lookup yields CDR1 SEHNR and CDR2 FQNEAQ (reference sequence). The ends lost 3 bases at V and 1 base at J; junction bases unmatched: 0. CDR3 size: 14 residues. This CDR3 is CASSLTGGNTEAFF. Incomplete CDR3 DNA: TGTGCCAGCAGCTTGACAGGGGGGAACACTGAA.

As to this clone: The read ends 3 residues before the CDR3 terminus; that terminus is restored from the germline J gene. J is TRBJ2-3 and V is TRBV6-2 or TRBV6-3; no clear D. CDR3 length: 14 residues. Per the germline V gene, CDR1 is MNHEY and CDR2 is SVGEGT. V was shortened by 0 bases and J by 3 bases, with 7 bases between the two germline ends. Incomplete CDR3 DNA: TGTGCCAGCAGTTACTCCCTAGAGACAGATACG. It codes for CASSYSLETDT. The entire CDR3 is CASSYSLETDTQYF.

Remarks on this clone: The CDR3 end falls 3 residues outside the read, so it is completed with the germline J gene. The chain employs TRBV11-1 and TRBJ2-7, with 8 bases that match TRBD1. CDR1 and CDR2 (germline): SGHAT, FQDESV (reference sequence). This CDR3 has 15 amino acids. Trimming removed 5 bases from V and 0 bases from J; junction bases left unmatched: 6. CDR3 DNA, as far as it was read: TGTGCCAGCAGCCCCGGGACAGGAGCCTCCTACGAG. Translation gives CASSPGTGASYE. The complete CDR3 reads CASSPGTGASYEQYF.

There are a few counts of this clone. Read sequence stops 3 residues before the CDR3 end, and the germline J gene provides the missing end. This rearrangement joins TRBV7-2 to TRBJ2-7, with TRBD1 matching 9 bases. Germline CDR1 reads SGHTA; CDR2 reads FQGNSA. V lost 0 bases to trimming and J lost 2 bases; unmatched junction nucleotides: 2. The CDR3 consists of 15 residues. The CDR3 DNA, read in part, is TGTGCCAGCAGCTTAGCGGGACAGGGCCCCTACGAG. This sequence encodes CASSLAGQGPYE. The full CDR3 is CASSLAGQGPYEQYF.

This clone was counted a few times. The sequenced fragment ends 3 residues before the CDR3 boundary, so the rest is inferred from the germline J gene. This rearrangement joins TRBV7-6 to TRBJ2-3, with D perhaps TRBD2 (5 bases). Trimming removed 1 base at V and 4 bases at J, with 12 bases between. Germline CDR1 reads SGHVS; CDR2 reads FNYEAQ. This CDR3 contains 15 residues. CDR3 DNA (partial): TGTGCCAGCAGCTTAGGGACTGGGCCCGCAGATACG. This gives the protein CASSLGTGPADT. From start to end, the CDR3 is CASSLGTGPADTQYF.